Listed below are T cell receptor beta chains from one sample, sequenced in a study of identical twins. TCRdb reprocessed the 5' RACE reads with MiXCR, giving one entry per CDR3 protein. The sample includes fewer than 900,000 distinct CDR3 sequences, about 20% of them seen just once. The data were also submitted as part of a second study, on T cells expressing NK-cell markers.

Sequencing used PBMCs. The receptors were sampled from a young woman in good health. CDR3s leave out the opening cysteine and the closing phenylalanine or tryptophan. Size is omitted from some rows. Given values are once, few, many or a class for expanded clones.

>TRBV5-5|TRBJ2-7|few
ASRVLGSSYEQY
>TRBV12-3/TRBV12-4|TRBJ2-7|many
ASSFDGEQY
>TRBV5-1|TRBJ2-1|few
ASSALGAGRVNEQF
>TRBV6-5|TRBJ2-1|.
ASSQGQKQF
>TRBV6-1|TRBJ2-3|few
ASSQSPGFYTQY
>TRBV16|TRBJ2-7|.
ASSDPVTGNSYEQY
>TRBV29-1|TRBJ2-1|.
SATLYNEQF
>TRBV6-5|TRBJ2-7|few
ASSYSGTGDFGQY
>TRBV12-3/TRBV12-4|TRBJ2-7|few
ASSPSASGSRGEQY
>TRBV12-2|TRBJ2-1|few
ASRFSTGRSGEQF
>TRBV20-1|TRBJ2-1|few
SAYITGEQF
>TRBV20-1|TRBJ2-7|.
SARFPRGRSYEQY
>TRBV25-1|TRBJ2-2|.
ASSERRAQGTGELF
>TRBV5-1|TRBJ2-2|.
ASSLGHYTGDPGELF
>TRBV9|TRBJ2-2|few
ASSGGTGGTGELF
>TRBV12-5|TRBJ2-7|few
ASGATGLAGTKDYEQY
>TRBV12-5|TRBJ2-3|.
ASGLGQSTDTQY
>TRBV5-1|TRBJ2-7|few
ASSYSGTGTIYEQY
>TRBV19|TRBJ2-7|.
ASSITASYEQY
>TRBV18|TRBJ2-2|.
ASSPRLGAANTGELF
>TRBV5-4|TRBJ2-3|.
ASSRKDSTDTQY
>TRBV9|TRBJ2-1|.
ASSPSTGRLGNEQF
>TRBV10-3|TRBJ1-2|.
AISERVYGYT
>TRBV9|TRBJ2-7|few
ASSDGQDTYEQY
>TRBV7-9|TRBJ2-7|few
ASSWIPGQGTYEQY
>TRBV10-3|TRBJ2-5|many
AISELEREETQY
>TRBV25-1|TRBJ2-3|.
ASSWQGQDTQY
>TRBV7-9|TRBJ2-5|few
ASSFNSGQDQETQY
>TRBV29-1|TRBJ1-1|few
SVGRGAAQNTEAF
>TRBV12-3/TRBV12-4|TRBJ2-2|few
ASSYFGGANTGELF
>TRBV10-3|TRBJ2-3|.
ATSGADTQY
>TRBV18|TRBJ1-3|few
ASSPAPSGNTIY
>TRBV20-1|TRBJ2-3|.
SVRTSGPLGDTQY
>TRBV11-2|TRBJ1-1|few
ASSPGVWSTEAF
>TRBV27|TRBJ2-7|.
ASSLVWGGNYEQY
>TRBV4-1|TRBJ2-3|few
ASSQGGNTDTQY
>TRBV6-2/TRBV6-3|TRBJ2-2|few
ASSYPRSGRNGELF
>TRBV5-5|TRBJ2-3|.
ASGTTRNHGDTQY
>TRBV6-5|TRBJ2-2|.
ASSYHTGTSGTGELF
>TRBV29-1|TRBJ1-1|.
SGGSGTEAF
>TRBV7-2|TRBJ2-1|.
ASSLSLLAGNNEQF
>TRBV5-1|TRBJ2-5|.
ASSSQLAAGLYQETQY
>TRBV5-8|TRBJ2-7|.
ASKLAHASYEQY
>TRBV9|TRBJ2-7|.
ASSVGQGAVYEQY
>TRBV5-5|TRBJ2-5|many
ASSLQGVGETQY
>TRBV12-3/TRBV12-4|TRBJ1-4|.
ASSLGPYLNEKLF
>TRBV12-3/TRBV12-4|TRBJ2-3|few
ASSPHSRDTQY
>TRBV29-1|TRBJ2-1|.
SVLDRERYEQF
>TRBV6-5|TRBJ2-7|few
ASSYSTAKSYEQY
>TRBV18|TRBJ2-1|.
ASSRGAAGIHEQF
>TRBV7-9|TRBJ1-1|.
ASTYPAF
>TRBV7-9|TRBJ2-5|.
ASSLERPTEFRETQY
>TRBV20-1|TRBJ1-2|.
SARGQGVDYGYT